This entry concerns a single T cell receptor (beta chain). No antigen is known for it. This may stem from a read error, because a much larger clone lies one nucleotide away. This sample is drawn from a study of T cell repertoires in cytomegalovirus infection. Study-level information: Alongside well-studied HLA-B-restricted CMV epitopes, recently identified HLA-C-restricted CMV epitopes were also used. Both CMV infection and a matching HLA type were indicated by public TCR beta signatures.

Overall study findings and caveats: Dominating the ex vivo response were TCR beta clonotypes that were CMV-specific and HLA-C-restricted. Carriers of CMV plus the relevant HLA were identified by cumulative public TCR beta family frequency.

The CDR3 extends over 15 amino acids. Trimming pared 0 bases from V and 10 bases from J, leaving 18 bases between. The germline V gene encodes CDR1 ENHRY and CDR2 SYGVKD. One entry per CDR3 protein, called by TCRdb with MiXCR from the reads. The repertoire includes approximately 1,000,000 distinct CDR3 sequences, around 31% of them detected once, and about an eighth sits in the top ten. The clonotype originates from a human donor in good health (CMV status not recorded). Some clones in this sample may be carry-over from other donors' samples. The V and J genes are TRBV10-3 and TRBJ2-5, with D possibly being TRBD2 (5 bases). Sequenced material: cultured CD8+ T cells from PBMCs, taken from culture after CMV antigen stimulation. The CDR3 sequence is CAISESRRGTKIQYF. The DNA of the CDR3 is TGTGCCATCAGTGAGTCGAGACGGGGTACGAAGATCCAGTACTTC.